This T cell receptor (beta chain) was sequenced in a study of blood T cells in healthy people across ages. Whole-study context: T cells yielded about one barcoded beta molecule per two cells through template switching. Study observations and caveats: Higher diversity, along with more naive CD4+ cells, distinguished long-lived donors from aged donors. Researchers judged that diversity estimates from one million T cells fell short of true values.

The second PCR ran roughly 6 to 11 cycles with a sample-barcoded 5' primer and J-beta primers. Per sample, CDR3-containing paired-end reads numbered at least 2.5 million. TCRdb redid the calling of the 5' RACE reads with MiXCR, one entry per CDR3 protein. The sample carries 1.8 million or so distinct CDR3 sequences, more than 35% recorded once. The CDR3 runs 19 residues. V lost 4 bases to trimming and J lost 6 bases; unmatched junction nucleotides: 20. The germline CDR1 and CDR2 sequences are ENHRY and SYGVKD. This clonotype has only a few counts. Its antigen is still unknown. The V call is TRBV10-3, the J call TRBJ2-1; 8 bases match TRBD2. The sequenced material came from blood. The receptor comes from a human donor in good health. The DNA of the CDR3 is TGTGCCATCAGTGGCGGGGGGCGAGCGAAAGCGACCCCAGTCAATGAGCAGTTCTTC. Translated: CAISGGGRAKATPVNEQFF.